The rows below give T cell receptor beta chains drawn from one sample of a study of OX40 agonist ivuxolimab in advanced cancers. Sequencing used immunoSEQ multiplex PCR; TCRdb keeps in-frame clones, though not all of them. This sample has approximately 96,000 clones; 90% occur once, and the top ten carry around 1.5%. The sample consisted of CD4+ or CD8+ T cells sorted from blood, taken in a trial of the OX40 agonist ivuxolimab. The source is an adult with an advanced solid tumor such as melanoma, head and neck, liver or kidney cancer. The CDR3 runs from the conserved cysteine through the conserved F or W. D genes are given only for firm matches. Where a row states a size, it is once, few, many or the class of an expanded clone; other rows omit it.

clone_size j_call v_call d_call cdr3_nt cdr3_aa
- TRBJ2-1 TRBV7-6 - TGTGCCAGCAGCTTACTGGATGGTGAGCAGTTCTTC CASSLLDGEQFF
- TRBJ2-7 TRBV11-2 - TGTGCCAGCAGCTTAGTACAGACCTACGAGCAGTACTTC CASSLVQTYEQYF
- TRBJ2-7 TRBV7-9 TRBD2 TGTGCCAGCAGTCCAACTAGCGGGGCCTCCTACGAGCAGTACTTC CASSPTSGASYEQYF
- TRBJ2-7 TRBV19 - TGTGCCAGTAGTCTCAATCCCGGGACATCGAAAAACGAGCAGTACTTC CASSLNPGTSKNEQYF
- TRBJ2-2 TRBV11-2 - TGTGCCAGCAGCTTGGGGACAAGCACGAACACCGGGGAGCTGTTTTTT CASSLGTSTNTGELFF
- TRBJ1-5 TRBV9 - TGTGCCAGCAGCGCCGGGACCCAAGCTCGGCAGCCCCAGCATTTT CASSAGTQARQPQHF
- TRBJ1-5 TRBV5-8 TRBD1 TGTGCCAGCAGCTTGATCGTGACAGGGTTAAATCAGCCCCAGCATTTT CASSLIVTGLNQPQHF
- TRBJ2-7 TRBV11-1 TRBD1 TGTGCCAGCAGCCGTATCCGGGACAGCGAGCAGTACTTC CASSRIRDSEQYF
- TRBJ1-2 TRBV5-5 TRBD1 TGTGCCAGCAGCTTTAGGGACAGGGGCTATGGCTACACCTTC CASSFRDRGYGYTF
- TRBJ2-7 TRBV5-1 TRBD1 TGCGCCAGCAGCGGGCCCGGGACAGGTACCTACGAGCAGTACTTC CASSGPGTGTYEQYF
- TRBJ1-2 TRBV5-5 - TGTGCCAGCAGCTTGCAAGGGATCTATGGCTACACCTTC CASSLQGIYGYTF
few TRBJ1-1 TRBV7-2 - TGTGCCAGCAGCCCTGGACAGAGGGAGACTGAAGCTTTCTTT CASSPGQRETEAFF
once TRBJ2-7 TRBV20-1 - TGCAGTGCCTTACAGGGCTACGAGCAGTACTTC CSALQGYEQYF
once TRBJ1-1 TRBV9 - TGTGCCAGCAGCGCGGGCGACGGACAAATGAACACTGAAGCTTTCTTT CASSAGDGQMNTEAFF
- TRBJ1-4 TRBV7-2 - TGTGCCAGCAGCTTATCTATCGCGCGAGATAATGAAAAACTGTTTTTT CASSLSIARDNEKLFF
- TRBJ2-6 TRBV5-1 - TGCGCCAGCAGCTTGCAGCTCTCTGGGGCCAACGTCCTGACTTTC CASSLQLSGANVLTF
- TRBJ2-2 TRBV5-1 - TGCGCCAGCAGCTTGGGGACGCTGACTAGTTCCGGGGAGCTGTTTTTT CASSLGTLTSSGELFF